Here is one TCR beta chain with its context. What this receptor recognizes is not known. There are no base qualities to consult, and no much larger clone falls within one base. This entry belongs to a study of graft-versus-host responses after intestinal transplantation (dated by TCRdb to 2020 to 2023). A note on the overall study: Recipients received multivisceral, liver-intestinal, or isolated intestinal transplants. Anti-thymocyte globulin induction was given to all recipients, followed by maintenance tacrolimus and steroids for around three years. After intestinal transplantation, graft-versus-host and host-versus-graft alloreactive T cell clones were followed in the graft, circulation and bone marrow using bulk TCR-beta CDR3 sequencing. Alloreactive clones were identified by sequencing pre-transplant mixed lymphocyte reaction products and comparing these products with unstimulated pre-transplant donor and recipient T cells. A cohort of under 30 intestinal transplant recipients, including one retransplant, was enrolled, and a few patients lacking pretransplant specimens were excluded. Donor T cell macrochimerism was defined as a peak of at least 4% donor T cells among recipient peripheral blood mononuclear cells. Samples from a few later patients were sequenced in-house on an Illumina MiSeq with MiXCR processing rather than by the commercial service. Overall study outcomes, separate from this receptor: Early after transplant, declines in HvG clones were associated with peak levels of circulating GvH clones. In patients with donor T cell macrochimerism, the allografts had high GvH to HvG T cell clonal ratios. GvH clones turned up in recipient bone marrow, with some appearing earlier in ileal mucosa or blood, a pattern consistent with an intestinal mucosal origin. Conclusions were limited by the relatively low number and heterogeneity of intestinal transplant patients.

Library construction relied on the immunoSEQ multiplex PCR assay. For most patients, genomic DNA was isolated with the Qiagen DNeasy Blood and Tissue Kit and sent frozen to Adaptive Biotechnologies for TCR sequencing. Adaptive Biotechnologies carried out high-throughput TCR-beta CDR3 sequencing of genomic DNA for most patients. Per the source publication's procedure: TCR sequencing data were retrieved from Adaptive's ImmunoSEQ software for 18 patients, whereas a few other patients were processed with MiXCR and VDJtools. To correct CD4 versus CD8 sorting errors, any sequence found in both subsets at a frequency ratio below 5:1 was removed. Because the origin of CDR3 nucleotide sequences shared between donor and recipient could not be assigned, those sequences were removed. To be classed as alloreactive, a clone needed at least 2-fold expansion over unstimulated cells and a minimum CFSE-low frequency of 0.002% (template counts) or 0.001% (read counts). Clones were considered mappable if detected in sequenced pre-transplant spleen, lymph node, or MLR CFSE-low populations of the donor or recipient. The cumulative frequency of alloreactive clones was calculated as a percentage of all sequences, weighted by copy number. TCRdb re-hosts the immuneACCESS table, in-frame sequences only. Its copies lack some clones; in the studies checked, an unresolved V gene accounts for under half of them, and the cause for the rest is not known. V and J calls and clone size follow that table, whereas D and trimming were derived from the DNA. This sample comprises about 88,000 clones, around nine tenths of them detected only once. The ten largest clones add up to roughly 0.31% of the sample.

CDR1 and CDR2, looked up from the germline V gene, are SGHRS and YFSETQ. Reading from cysteine to phenylalanine, the CDR3 counts 17 amino acids. Left in the record is the CDR3 DNA by itself, 51 bases read in frame from the first base. From V the trimming removes 0 bases and from J it removes 3 bases, while the gene matches leave 9 bases of the junction unaccounted for. What the time point label conveys for this sample: cells obtained before transplantation from donor or recipient. CD3+CD4+ and CD3+CD8+ populations were FACS-sorted from unstimulated pre-transplant donor and recipient cells taken from spleen or lymph nodes.

The starting material was unstimulated CD4+ T cells sorted from spleen or lymph node cells, obtained before intestinal transplant. This clonotype was obtained from a human donor who received an intestinal transplant. Recombination joined TRBV5-1 with TRBJ1-1; 9 bases in the junction line up with TRBD1. The CDR3 reads CASSLVGTGRGDTEAFF. The nucleotides are TGCGCCAGCAGCTTGGTGGGGACAGGGAGAGGGGACACTGAAGCTTTCTTT.